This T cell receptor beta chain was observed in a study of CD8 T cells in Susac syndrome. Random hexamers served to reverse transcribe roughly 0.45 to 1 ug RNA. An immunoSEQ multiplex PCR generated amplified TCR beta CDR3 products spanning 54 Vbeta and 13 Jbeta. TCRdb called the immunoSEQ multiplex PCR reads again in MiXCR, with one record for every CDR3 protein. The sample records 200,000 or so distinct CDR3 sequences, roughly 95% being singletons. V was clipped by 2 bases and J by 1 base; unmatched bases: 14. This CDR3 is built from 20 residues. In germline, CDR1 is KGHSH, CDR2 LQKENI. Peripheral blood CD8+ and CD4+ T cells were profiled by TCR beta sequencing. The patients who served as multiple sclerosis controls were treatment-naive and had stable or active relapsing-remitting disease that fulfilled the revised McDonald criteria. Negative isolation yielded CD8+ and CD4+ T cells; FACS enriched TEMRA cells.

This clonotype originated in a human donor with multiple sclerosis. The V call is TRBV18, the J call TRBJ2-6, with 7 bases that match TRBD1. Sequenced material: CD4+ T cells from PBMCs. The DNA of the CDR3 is TGTGCCAGCTCACCAGGGCGGCTCGGGACAGCGCAGTCTGGGGCCAACGTCCTGACTTTC. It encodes CASSPGRLGTAQSGANVLTF.